This T cell receptor (beta chain) originates from a study of cytomegalovirus exposure and HLA in healthy donors (dated by TCRdb to about 2017). About the investigation overall: An earlier analysis of 587 of the donors reported around 280 Gb of sequence data and 95 million to 120 million unique TCR beta sequences obtained from about 179 million T cells. An early release covering over 500 HLA-typed donors comprised 250 to 350 gigabases of sequencing data and tens of millions of unique TCR sequences. Among the roughly 400 genotyped donors, around 81% belonged to the genetic ancestry cluster associated with self-reported Caucasian donors. The aim of the study was to test whether cataloging public T cell receptors could identify signatures of past pathogen exposure. Using immunosequencing, the study profiled T cell repertoires from about 650 subjects and related those repertoires to cytomegalovirus serostatus. Besides the first cohort of under 700 subjects, a separate validation cohort made up of roughly 130 different subjects was used. To predict cytomegalovirus infection status, the study combined high-throughput TCR immunosequencing, statistical association of individual TCRs with disease status, and machine learning. A later analysis re-examined previously published TCR beta repertoires from about 700 donors and added high-resolution HLA genotyping to investigate patterns of TCR occurrence. The later analysis used no new phenotypic data to find candidate immune exposures, relying instead on TCR beta sequences and their occurrence across donors. To decide whether each TCR beta V gene segment behaved as functional or pseudogenic, an earlier analysis of fewer than 750 of the donors relied on high-throughput TCR beta sequencing. Donor age, sex, ethnicity and CMV serostatus were collected together with the repertoire data. In a later genetic analysis, genome-wide SNP genotypes for 398 of the 666 donors were used, and that subset was treated as a discovery cohort. All discovery cohort repertoires had been generated using a single sequencing platform. HLA typing covered class I and class II loci at four-digit resolution. The number of donors typed differed by locus, with about 629-630 for A, B, C, DRB1 and DQB1, roughly 520 for DQA1, nearly 610 for DPA1, and over 400 for DPB1. Because of strong linkage in the cohort, a few DR-DQ haplotypes were treated as single units for association and clustering. Among roughly 400 genotyped donors of the cohort, an average of roughly 230,000 unique TCR beta nucleotide sequences was sequenced per donor, of which roughly 17% were non-productive.

The method behind the library was the immunoSEQ multiplex PCR assay. A mixture of 60 forward primers for TCR Vbeta segments and 13 reverse primers for TCR Jbeta segments was used in the multiplex PCR. A multiplex PCR assay on genomic DNA amplified the CDR3 region of rearranged TCR beta genes. On the Illumina HiSeq System, the amplified TCR beta libraries were sequenced as 87-base-pair reads. In the source study's methods: Across the 666 repertoires, a later analysis counted approximately 83 million unique TCR beta chains, around 11 million of which were shared by at least two donors. To remove PCR and sequencing errors, raw reads were error-corrected and collapsed into unique sequences using a nearest-neighbor algorithm that merged closely related sequences. CDR3 sequences were aligned to IMGT reference sequences to assign V, D and J gene segments. Each retained sequence needed at least a six-nucleotide match to both a V gene segment and a J gene segment. A rearrangement was called productive if the CDR3 had no stop codons and remained in frame with V and J, and every other rearrangement was called non-productive. CDR3 was defined according to IMGT convention as the region running from the second conserved V-encoded cysteine to the conserved J-encoded phenylalanine. In an earlier analysis of more than 550 of the donors, sequences lacking an unambiguous match to a single V gene segment were excluded. In an earlier analysis of some 590 of the donors, V segments were called functional above 56.7% productive rearrangements and were called segregating when the between-donor standard deviation exceeded 5%. To diagnose cytomegalovirus status from the catalog of TCR beta chain sequences, a statistical classification framework was built. V and J gene assignment, in a later analysis, came from comparing TCR nucleotide sequences with IMGT/GENE-DB human TR gene sequences. The TCRdist pipeline was used in a later analysis to assign CDR3 sequences and most-parsimonious VDJ recombination scenarios. In a later analysis, every TCR beta chain was defined by the combination of its CDR3 amino acid sequence and its V-gene family, and reads without a unique V-gene family were dropped. To address suspected cross-contamination and a sequencing artifact, a later analysis removed approximately 600 highly shared, low-generation-probability nucleotide sequences. In a later analysis, a clonal expansion index was calculated for each public chain from normalized within-repertoire ranks of inferred template counts. Generation probabilities in a later analysis came from a VDJ recombination model fitted to out-of-frame rearrangements, and those results were checked against IGoR. Hypergeometric tests were used in a later analysis to score TCR-TCR, TCR-HLA and TCR-CMV co-occurrence, with a repertoire-size bias correction applied to the TCR pairs. False discovery rates were estimated in a later analysis by permuting HLA or CMV assignments 20 times. A later analysis grouped co-occurring TCRs with DBSCAN, adding TCRdist sequence similarity when clustering within HLA-allele-positive subsets. For co-occurrence clustering, repertoires with fewer than 30,000 or more than 120,000 public chains were excluded, along with 5 or 6 repertoires with anomalous nucleotide sharing. Held by TCRdb, this immuneACCESS table contains in-frame sequences only and omits some clones. Under half of the omission traces to an unresolved V gene where checked; the cause of the rest is unknown. That table is the source of V, J and clone size, and D and trimming were worked out from the DNA. The sample yields 170,000 or so clones; approximately 81% were counted once. Of the sample, approximately 2% falls within the top ten clones.

In total, approximately 690 healthy bone marrow donors made up the cohort. Cohort members were all nominally healthy when sampled, although unrecorded immune exposures were likely present. The donor was CMV seronegative and was included in the group of a few hundred seronegative cohort members. Each donor provided a peripheral blood sample, and peripheral blood mononuclear cells were used for TCR beta sequencing. Genomic DNA was extracted from the blood cell samples with the Qiagen DNeasy Blood Extraction Kit. The CDR3 runs 13 residues from the cysteine to the phenylalanine. Just the 39-base CDR3 DNA is kept, in frame starting at base 1. CDR1 and CDR2 (SQVTM, ANQGSEA) derive from the germline V gene. Germline trimming: 6 bases from V, 5 bases from J; junction bases outside gene matches: 6. As regards this clone: Which antigen it targets is not known. One base away there is no much larger clone; base qualities are not given.

On the study overall, not on this receptor specifically: Presence/absence analyses assumed roughly uniform sequencing depth across donors, an assumption that may not hold. In an earlier analysis of some 640 of the donors, most TCR beta V segments were observed in productive rearrangements about 90% or about 30% of the time, broadly matching IMGT annotations. This cohort had only TCR beta chains sequenced, and the lack of alpha or paired-chain data limited which features could be detected. The classifier was reported to diagnose cytomegalovirus status with high specificity and sensitivity in both the original cohort and the validation cohort. The earlier analysis of fewer than 750 of the donors excluded 15 to 20 rarely observed V segments, including chromosome 9 orphons, because counts were too low. In a later analysis, HLA-associated TCR beta chains were found to be more clonally expanded and to have lower generation probabilities than equally common non-associated chains. In the study, around 150 TCR beta chains were listed as associated with cytomegalovirus. A cluster of highly shared sequence variants was judged likely to represent a technical artifact of the sequencing pipeline. HLA typing was unavailable for some donors at each locus, so association tests used only the typed subset. Correlated functional status among segregating V segments might be attributable to linkage disequilibrium, but an unknown experimental factor could not be ruled out. According to a later genetic analysis, donors in an Asian-associated ancestry cluster had fewer N-insertions in productive TCRs than the approximately 710-donor mean. In vitro tests confirmed that three of the cytomegalovirus-associated TCR beta chains recognize cytomegalovirus antigens. A further reported finding was that TCR beta sequences accurately predicted the HLA-A and HLA-B alleles for most subjects in the first cohort. It was suggested by the authors that the approach could potentially be generalized to other disease states and immunological phenotypes. In a later analysis, most CMV-associated TCR beta chains were found to appear HLA-restricted, with HLA associations seemingly driven largely by CMV exposure. At a false discovery rate of 0.05, a later analysis linked about 17,000 TCR beta sequences to specific HLA alleles. A later genetic analysis associated a missense DCLRE1C variant with V-gene and J-gene trimming of TCR beta chains, and an independent cohort replicated the association. Immune exposure information for the cohort was limited to CMV serostatus. Most TCR sequences were seen in very few donors, while some public TCRs were found in many individuals. When HLA alleles, especially DR and DQ, strongly co-occurred, TCR associations were difficult to assign to individual alleles. According to a later analysis, TCR association rates differed among HLA loci, with DRB1 alleles showing the most associated TCRs and HLA-C alleles showing the fewest. Some IMGT-functional V segments, including TRBV6-2 and TRBV6-3, could not be told apart with the 87-base-pair reads, so those segments were excluded. According to a later analysis, parvovirus B19, influenza, CMV and Epstein-Barr virus appeared linked to several top co-occurrence clusters.

The sample was PBMCs. The chain uses TRBV29-1 and TRBJ1-3, with 8 central nucleotides matching TRBD1. This TCR derives from a woman in her 30s in good health and CMV-seronegative. The DNA reads as follows: TGCAGCGTAGTGGACAGGGCTAGAAACACCATATATTTT. It is translated as CSVVDRARNTIYF.